The clone carrying this T cell receptor (beta chain) was seen many times. The CDR3 has 13 residues. Germline CDR1 is MNHNS and CDR2 is SASEGT. V lost 2 bases, J lost 4 bases, and 9 bases lay in between. The data originate from a study of T cells in Graves' hyperthyroidism and ophthalmopathy. RNA transcripts gave rise to amplified TCR beta CDR3 regions. Researchers ran a first-round RT-PCR on the TCR CDR3 using the HTBI primer set. MiXCR was run by TCRdb on the multiplex PCR reads, yielding one entry per CDR3 protein. The sample consists of around 350,000 distinct CDR3 sequences, about 19% of them appearing once. Graves' hyperthyroidism qualified as stable when ophthalmopathy did not progress within 18 months. Source material for PBMCs was over 8 ml fresh peripheral blood.

The sequence came from a woman in her late teens or twenties with Graves' hyperthyroidism. This sequence joins TRBV6-1 and TRBJ2-7, with D unresolved. The sequenced material came from blood. The DNA of the CDR3 is TGTGCCAGCAGTGAATCGGCCTATTACGAGCAGTACTTC. Translated, it gives CASSESAYYEQYF.